This T cell receptor (beta chain) stems from a study of blood T cell repertoires in COVID-19. Self-reported history from a screening survey and questionnaire set each donor's cohort. Sequenced by immunoSEQ multiplex PCR; TCRdb stores in-frame clones only, minus some. The data hold 200,000 to 300,000 clones, with about 82% observed a single time. Specimen: PBMCs or T cells enriched from blood (not recorded which). The TCR originated in a woman in her forties or fifties with acute COVID-19.

CDR3 loop: CAWITGGSTEAFF. CDR3 DNA sequence: TGTGCCTGGATAACGGGGGGGAGCACTGAAGCTTTCTTT. The chain has TRBV30 and TRBJ1-1; D perhaps matches TRBD1 (5 bases). The V gene's germline CDR1 is GTSNPN and CDR2 SVGIG (reference sequence). V was trimmed by 4 bases and J by 4 bases, leaving 13 bases between them. The CDR3 totals 13 residues.